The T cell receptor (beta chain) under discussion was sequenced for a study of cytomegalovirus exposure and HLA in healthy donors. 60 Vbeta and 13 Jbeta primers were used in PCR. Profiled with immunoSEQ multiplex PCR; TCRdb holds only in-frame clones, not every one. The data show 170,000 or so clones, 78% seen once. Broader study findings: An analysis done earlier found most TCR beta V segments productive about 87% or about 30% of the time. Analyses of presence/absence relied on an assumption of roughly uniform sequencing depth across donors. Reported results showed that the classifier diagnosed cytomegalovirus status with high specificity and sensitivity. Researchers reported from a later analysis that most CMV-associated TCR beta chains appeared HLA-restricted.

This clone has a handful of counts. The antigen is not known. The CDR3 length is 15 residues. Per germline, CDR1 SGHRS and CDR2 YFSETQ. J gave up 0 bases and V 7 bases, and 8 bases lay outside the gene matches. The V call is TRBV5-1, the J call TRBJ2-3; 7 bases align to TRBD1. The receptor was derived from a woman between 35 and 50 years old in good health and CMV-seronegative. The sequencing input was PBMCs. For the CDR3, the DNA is TGCGCCAGCTTTAAAGGGGGCGCGAGCACAGATACGCAGTATTTT. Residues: CASFKGGASTDTQYF.